This T cell receptor (beta chain) was identified during a study of T cells after yellow fever vaccination. TCRdb recomputed calls from the 5' RACE reads with MiXCR, one row per CDR3 protein. The sample lists 500,000 to 650,000 distinct CDR3 sequences; 17% were seen once. This clonotype occurred a few times. This TCR was sampled from a man between 18 and 29 years old who received the YFV17D yellow fever vaccine. Sequencing was performed on PBMCs, taken about 5 days after the first yellow fever vaccination.

The CDR3 DNA reads as TGCGCCAGCAGCCAACGACAGGGGATTAACTACGAGCAGTACTTC. Its translation: CASSQRQGINYEQYF. The V call is TRBV4-1, the J call TRBJ2-7, with 8 bases matching TRBD1. V gave up 2 bases and J gave up 3 bases; unmatched junction bases: 6. This CDR3 has 15 amino acids. Germline V CDR1 and CDR2: MGHRA, YSYEKL.